The text below deals with one TCR beta chain. The data belong to a study of blood T cell repertoires in COVID-19. Study overall: Specimens from acute and convalescent COVID-19 originated in the United States, Italy and Spain.

TCRdb keeps only in-frame clones here, not all; method: immunoSEQ multiplex PCR. This table has around 41,000 clones, roughly 90% appearing once. CDR1 and CDR2 from the germline V gene are SGHRS and YFSETQ. The CDR3 is 14 residues long. V lost 4 bases, J lost 1 base, and 11 bases lay in between. This receptor was taken from a woman aged 80 or over with active COVID-19. The chain carries TRBV5-1 and TRBJ1-1; D is uncertain. Input material: peripheral blood. The CDR3 is CASSARQANTEAFF. CDR3 in DNA: TGCGCCAGCAGCGCCCGACAAGCGAACACTGAAGCTTTCTTT.